Each of the 19 T cell receptor beta chains below was sequenced from the same sample in a study of blood T cell repertoires in COVID-19. TCRdb's table, derived via immunoSEQ multiplex PCR, lists solely in-frame clones and lacks some. The table records about 320,000 clones, roughly 85% of them present only once. Sequenced material: PBMCs or T cells enriched from blood (not recorded which). The source of these receptors is a woman in her 30s who had been exposed to COVID-19.

The chain uses TRBV30 and TRBJ2-7; D is possibly TRBD2 (5 bases). CDR3 size: 14 residues. V lost 0 bases and J lost 4, with 13 bases in between. CDR1 and CDR2 from the germline V gene are GTSNPN and SVGIG (reference sequence). In nucleotides, the CDR3 is TGTGCCTGGAGTGTCGGAGGAGTGAGTTACGAGCAGTACTTC. This gives the protein CAWSVGGVSYEQYF. Variable domain in full (rest from reference TRBV30 and TRBJ2-7): SQTIHQWPATLVQPVGSPLSLECTVEGTSNPNLYWYRQAAGRGLQLLFYSVGIGQISSEVPQNLSASRPQDRQFILSSKKLLLSDSGFYLCAWSVGGVSYEQYFGPGTRLTVT.

The chain uses TRBV5-1 and TRBJ1-1; tentative D call: TRBD1 (6 bases). Trimming removed 2 bases at V and 0 bases at J, with 14 bases between. Germline CDR1 is SGHRS and CDR2 is YFSETQ. This CDR3 is 16 amino acids long. The CDR3 DNA reads as TGCGCCAGCAGCTTCTCTACAGGGACACTGAACACTGAAGCTTTCTTT. As protein: CASSFSTGTLNTEAFF. Supplemented by reference TRBV5-1 and TRBJ1-1, the full variable domain reads KAGVTQTPRYLIKTRGQQVTLSCSPISGHRSVSWYQQTPGQGLQFLFEYFSETQRNKGNFPGRFSGRQFSNSRSEMNVSTLELGDSALYLCASSFSTGTLNTEAFFGQGTRLTVV.

The J gene is TRBJ1-5, the V gene TRBV5-1, with TRBD1 matching 11 bases. Losses at the gene ends were 2 bases for V and 9 bases for J; bases not matched to a gene: 7. Germline V gives CDR1 SGHRS, CDR2 YFSETQ. This CDR3 spans 15 amino acids. This CDR3 reads CASSLGTGGSRPQHF. The CDR3 coding sequence is TGCGCCAGCAGCTTAGGGACAGGGGGATCTAGGCCCCAGCATTTT.

This chain uses TRBV2 with TRBJ1-5, with D possibly being TRBD1 (6 bases). The germline CDR1 and CDR2 sequences are SNHLY and FYNNEI. V dropped 3 bases and J dropped 0 bases, with 9 bases sitting between them. This CDR3 comprises 15 residues. The CDR3 here is CASSDQQGSNQPQHF. CDR3 in DNA: TGTGCCAGCAGTGACCAACAGGGTAGCAATCAGCCCCAGCATTTT.

The chain uses TRBV9 and TRBJ1-1, with D perhaps matching TRBD1 (6 bases). The V end was cut by 0 bases, the J end by 4 bases, with 10 bases between. The CDR3 runs to 14 residues. Germline CDR1 reads SGDLS; CDR2 reads YYNGEE. CDR3 protein: CASSVGGGPTEAFF. The CDR3 bases are TGTGCCAGCAGCGTAGGTGGGGGCCCCACTGAAGCTTTCTTT.

This chain uses TRBV5-1 with TRBJ2-7; TRBD2 aligns across 12 bases. V shed 4 bases, J shed 5 bases, and the junction held 7 bases outside the gene matches. This CDR3 has 15 amino acids. Looked up from germline, CDR1 is SGHRS and CDR2 is YFSETQ. The CDR3 protein is CASSGQTSGSDEQYF. The CDR3 DNA follows: TGCGCCAGCAGCGGCCAGACTAGCGGGAGTGACGAGCAGTACTTC. Combining the CDR3 with reference TRBV5-1 and TRBJ2-7 gives the whole variable domain KAGVTQTPRYLIKTRGQQVTLSCSPISGHRSVSWYQQTPGQGLQFLFEYFSETQRNKGNFPGRFSGRQFSNSRSEMNVSTLELGDSALYLCASSGQTSGSDEQYFGPGTRLTVT.

This clone has just one count. This chain uses TRBV7-2 with TRBJ1-1; no definite D call. CDR3 length: 16 residues. The germline V gene has CDR1 SGHTA and CDR2 FQGNSA. The germline V and J ends were trimmed by 5 bases and 6 bases, with 22 bases remaining between them. This chain's CDR3 is CASSPYAEDALPEAFF. In DNA, the CDR3 is TGTGCCAGCAGCCCCTATGCAGAGGATGCACTGCCTGAAGCTTTCTTT.

The V call is TRBV2, the J call TRBJ2-5; tentative D call: TRBD1 (7 bases). The length of the CDR3 is 14 residues. Germline V gene data show CDR1 as SNHLY and CDR2 as FYNNEI. V lost 1 base, J lost 5 bases, and 11 bases lay in between. The CDR3: CASSEEGAGETQYF. The CDR3 coding sequence is TGTGCCAGCAGTGAAGAGGGGGCGGGGGAGACCCAGTACTTC.

The V call is TRBV14, the J call TRBJ2-1; 10 nucleotides agree with TRBD2. The CDR3 has 17 amino acids. In germline, CDR1 is SGHDN, CDR2 FVKESK. With 5 bases clipped from V and 0 bases from J, the junction kept 7 bases outside the gene matches. CDR3 coding DNA: TGTGCCAGCAGCTTTAAACTAGCGGGGAGCTCCTACAATGAGCAGTTCTTC. Protein sequence: CASSFKLAGSSYNEQFF.

In DNA form, the CDR3 reads TGTGCCAGCAGTCTTACCAGGGATAACTATGGCTACACCTTC. It yields the protein CASSLTRDNYGYTF. The J gene is TRBJ1-2, the V gene TRBV27; tentatively, D is TRBD1 (5 bases). V was trimmed by 5 bases and J by 1 base, leaving 11 bases between them. Germline V lookup: CDR1 MNHEY, CDR2 SMNVEV (reference sequence). This CDR3 is 14 amino acids long.

The chain has TRBV28 and TRBJ2-4; perhaps TRBD1 as D (6 bases). Germline V gene data show CDR1 as MDHEN and CDR2 as SYDVKM. The CDR3 totals 14 residues. V dropped 1 base and J dropped 3 bases, with 7 bases sitting between them. The CDR3 region is CASSLSQGKNIQYF. CDR3 nucleotides: TGTGCCAGCAGTTTATCACAGGGCAAAAACATTCAGTACTTC.

V usage is TRBV27 and J usage is TRBJ1-3; TRBD1 is a possible D gene (6 bases). V lost 3 bases to trimming and J lost 4 bases, with 13 bases between them. Germline assignment: CDR1 MNHEY and CDR2 SMNVEV (reference sequence). The CDR3 spans 15 residues. CDR3 loop: CASSLKTGGGNTIYF. The CDR3 bases are TGTGCCAGCAGTTTGAAGACGGGGGGCGGAAACACCATATATTTT.

The genes are TRBV28 and TRBJ1-2; D is unresolved. This CDR3 is built from 15 residues. V shed 5 bases and J shed 7 bases, with 20 bases lying between them. CDR1 and CDR2 from the germline V gene are MDHEN and SYDVKM. The CDR3 DNA follows: TGTGCCAGCAGTGTACCCAGCGGGGTAGGAAGTGGCTACACCTTC. Encoded protein: CASSVPSGVGSGYTF.

The chain carries TRBV6-5 and TRBJ2-2, with TRBD2 matching over 9 bases. After removal of 7 bases from V and 9 bases from J, the junction contained 9 bases not matched to a gene. The CDR3 runs 14 residues. Looked up from germline, CDR1 is MNHEY and CDR2 is SVGAGI. The CDR3 sequence: CASMGGGAVRELFF. The CDR3 nucleotides read TGTGCCAGCATGGGCGGGGGGGCCGTCCGGGAGCTGTTTTTT.

The rearrangement joins TRBV24-1 to TRBJ1-2, with D perhaps TRBD1 (6 bases). This CDR3 spans 12 amino acids. Between the trimmed V and J ends, which lost 4 bases and 13 bases, there was a span of 15 bases. Looked up from germline, CDR1 is KGHDR and CDR2 is SFDVKD. CDR3 nucleotides: TGTGCCACCAGTGACCGCGCAGGGGTGTCCACCTTC. Protein: CATSDRAGVSTF.

The CDR3 DNA sequence: TGTGCCAGCACCAGAGGACAGGGAATTTGGCCCCAGCATTTT. Translating gives CASTRGQGIWPQHF. This chain links TRBV28 with TRBJ1-5; 8 bases are shared with TRBD1. Trimming removed 7 bases from V and 9 bases from J; junction bases left unmatched: 11. CDR1 is MDHEN, CDR2 SYDVKM, per germline. The CDR3 extends over 14 amino acids.

This chain joins TRBV5-4 and TRBJ1-1; 9 bases line up with TRBD1. J lost 7 bases, V lost 3 bases, and 7 bases had no gene match. Looked up from germline, CDR1 is SGHNT and CDR2 is YYREEE (reference sequence). The CDR3 is made up of 14 amino acids. CDR3 sequence: CASSYGQGSDEAFF. The CDR3 bases are TGTGCCAGCAGCTACGGACAGGGGTCTGATGAAGCTTTCTTT.

As regards this clone: A single base separates this from a much larger clone, so it may be a read error. This chain joins TRBV28 and TRBJ2-7; D gene unclear. The CDR3 loop spans 12 amino acids. The V gene's germline CDR1 is MDHEN and CDR2 SYDVKM. Trimming removed 6 bases from V and 0 bases from J, with 6 bases in between. DNA for the CDR3: TGTGCCAGCAGCTACTACTCCTACGAGCAGTACTTC. It specifies CASSYYSYEQYF. Full variable domain (rest looked up from reference TRBV28 and TRBJ2-7): DVKVTQSSRYLVKRTGEKVFLECVQDMDHENMFWYRQDPGLGLRLIYFSYDVKMKEKGDIPEGYSVSREKKERFSLILESASTNQTSMYLCASSYYSYEQYFGPGTRLTVT.

The gene calls are TRBV10-2 and TRBJ1-1; a possible D gene is TRBD1 (6 bases). The CDR3 has 14 amino acids. Trimming took 4 bases from V and 1 from J, leaving 10 bases between them. CDR1 is WSHSY and CDR2 is SAAADI in the germline V gene. The CDR3 loop is CASSGWTENTEAFF. The CDR3 coding sequence is TGCGCCAGCAGTGGGTGGACAGAGAACACTGAAGCTTTCTTT.